This T cell receptor (beta chain) was identified during a study of control samples from healthy donors and cancer patients. Here immunoSEQ multiplex PCR was the method, and the copy in TCRdb shows in-frame clones only, minus some. This sample has fewer than 500,000 clones, with around nine tenths found just once. There are 13 residues in the CDR3. CDR1 SNHLY and CDR2 FYNNEI come from the germline V gene. The V and J ends lost 7 bases and 10 bases, in that order; junction bases with no gene match: 7. This TCR was recovered from a man aged 35-49 years with head and neck cancer. The sample taken for sequencing was PBMCs. The V and J genes are TRBV2 and TRBJ1-6, with 7 bases matching TRBD1. The CDR3 region is CASTPTGSSPLHF. Written as DNA, the CDR3 is TGTGCCAGCACTCCGACAGGGAGCTCACCCCTCCACTTT. The full variable domain, in which reference TRBV2 and TRBJ1-6 provide the parts outside the CDR3, is EPEVTQTPSHQVTQMGQEVILRCVPISNHLYFYWYRQILGQKVEFLVSFYNNEISEKSEIFDDQFSVERPDGSNFTLKIRSTKLEDSAMYFCASTPTGSSPLHFGNGTRLTVT.